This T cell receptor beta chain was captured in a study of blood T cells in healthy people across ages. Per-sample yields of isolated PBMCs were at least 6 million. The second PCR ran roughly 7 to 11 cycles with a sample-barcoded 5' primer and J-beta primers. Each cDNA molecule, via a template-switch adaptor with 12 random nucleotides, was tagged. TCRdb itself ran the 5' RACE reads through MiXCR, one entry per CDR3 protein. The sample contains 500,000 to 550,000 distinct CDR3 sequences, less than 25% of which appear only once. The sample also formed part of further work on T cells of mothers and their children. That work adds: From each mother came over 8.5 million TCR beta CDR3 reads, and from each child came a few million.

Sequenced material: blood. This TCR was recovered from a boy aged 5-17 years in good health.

CDR3 sequence reads: CASSFGQTLGYGYTF. CDR3 bases: TGTGCCAGCAGTTTTGGGCAGACCCTTGGGTATGGCTACACCTTC. This chain uses TRBV12-3 or TRBV12-4 with TRBJ1-2; no clear D. Trimming left V 3 bases short and J 5 bases short, with 16 bases between. CDR3 length equals 15 residues.